The T cell receptor beta chain described here comes from a study of blood T cell repertoires in COVID-19. Study-level background: Sites across the United States, Italy and Spain contributed samples from acute and convalescent COVID-19. PBMCs, B-cell-depleted T cells, or T cells were the source of the cDNA or gDNA that made up the material.

This clone has only a few counts. The CDR3 is 16 amino acids. Germline CDR1 MDHEN, CDR2 SYDVKM. V lost 5 bases to trimming and J lost 9 bases, with 23 bases between them. In the source study's methods: Using reference gene primer amplification, nucleated cell counts were estimated. Clones were sequenced by immunoSEQ multiplex PCR, and TCRdb holds only the in-frame ones, with some missing. V, J and clone size are those of that table, while D and trimming were read from the DNA. The table records roughly 43,000 clones, more than 80% of them present only once. This receptor was taken from a man aged 60 to 75 with active COVID-19. This rearrangement joins TRBV28 to TRBJ1-5; possibly TRBD1 for D (5 bases). Sequenced: peripheral blood. CDR3 nucleotides: TGTGCCAGCAGTCCCCGTAGCGGGACCCCTTCGGGGCCCCAGCATTTT. It translates to CASSPRSGTPSGPQHF.